This T cell receptor (beta chain) came from a study of radiation and T cells in renal cell carcinoma. About this clone: This sequence may be a read error, since a much larger clone differs from it by one base. Other DNA sequences in the same sample also yield this CDR3.

As for time point: blood 2 weeks post-SBRT. Noted treatment: 15 Gy SBRT to primary tumor, nephrectomy 4 weeks later. The assay was immunoSEQ multiplex PCR, and TCRdb's table has in-frame clones only and misses some. The table shows about 60,000 clones, with about 80% occurring only once. With 8 bases removed from V and 2 bases from J, the gap between germline ends came to 19 bases. CDR3 length: 15 amino acids. Germline V gene sequence: CDR1 SGDLS, CDR2 YYNGEE. Sequenced material: blood, taken from a patient whose treatment included radiotherapy and nephrectomy. The sequence was obtained from a man aged 55 to 70 with renal cell carcinoma. V usage is TRBV9 and J usage is TRBJ1-1; a weak D match, TRBD1 (6 bases). In DNA, the CDR3 is TGTGCCAGTAGCCCTTCTTTAGGGGGAAACACTGAAGCTTTCTTT. Its protein product is CASSPSLGGNTEAFF.